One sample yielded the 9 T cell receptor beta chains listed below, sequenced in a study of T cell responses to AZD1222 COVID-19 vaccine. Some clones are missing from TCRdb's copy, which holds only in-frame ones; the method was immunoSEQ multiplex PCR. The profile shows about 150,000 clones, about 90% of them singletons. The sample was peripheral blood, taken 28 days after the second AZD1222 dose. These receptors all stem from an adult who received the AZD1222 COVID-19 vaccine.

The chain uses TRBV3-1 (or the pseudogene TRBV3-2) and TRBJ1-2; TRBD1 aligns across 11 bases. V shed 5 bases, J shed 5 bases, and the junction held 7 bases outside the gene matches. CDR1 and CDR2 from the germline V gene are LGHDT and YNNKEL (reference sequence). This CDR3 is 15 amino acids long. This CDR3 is CASSAGTGGEYGYTF. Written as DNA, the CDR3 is TGTGCCAGCAGCGCCGGGACAGGGGGAGAGTATGGCTACACCTTC.

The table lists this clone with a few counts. CDR3 sequence (DNA): TGTGCCAGCAGTTTGGGAGGGGGATCAAATCAGCCCCAGCATTTT. It encodes CASSLGGGSNQPQHF. The gene calls are TRBV28 and TRBJ1-5, with a tentative D call TRBD1 (6 bases). V was trimmed by 3 bases and J by 4 bases, leaving 13 bases between them. The CDR3 totals 15 residues. Germline V lookup: CDR1 MDHEN, CDR2 SYDVKM.

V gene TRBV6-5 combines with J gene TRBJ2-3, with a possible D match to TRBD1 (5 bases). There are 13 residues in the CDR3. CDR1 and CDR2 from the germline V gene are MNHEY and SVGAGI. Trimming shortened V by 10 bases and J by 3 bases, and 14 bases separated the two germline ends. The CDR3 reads CATQPQGTDTQYF. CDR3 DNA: TGTGCCACCCAGCCCCAGGGTACAGATACGCAGTATTTT.

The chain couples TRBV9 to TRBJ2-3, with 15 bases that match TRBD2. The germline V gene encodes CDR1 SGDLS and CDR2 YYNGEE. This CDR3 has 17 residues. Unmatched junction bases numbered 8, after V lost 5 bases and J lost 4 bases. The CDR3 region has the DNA TGTGCCAGCAGTCTACCGGGACTAGCGGGAGGAGCAGATACGCAGTATTTT. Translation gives CASSLPGLAGGADTQYF.

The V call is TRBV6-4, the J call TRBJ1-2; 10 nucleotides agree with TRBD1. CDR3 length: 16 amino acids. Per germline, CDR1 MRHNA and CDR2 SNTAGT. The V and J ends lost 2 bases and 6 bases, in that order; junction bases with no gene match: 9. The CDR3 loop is CASSDVPGQGRDGYTF. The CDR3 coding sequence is TGTGCCAGCAGTGACGTTCCGGGACAGGGGAGAGATGGCTACACCTTC.

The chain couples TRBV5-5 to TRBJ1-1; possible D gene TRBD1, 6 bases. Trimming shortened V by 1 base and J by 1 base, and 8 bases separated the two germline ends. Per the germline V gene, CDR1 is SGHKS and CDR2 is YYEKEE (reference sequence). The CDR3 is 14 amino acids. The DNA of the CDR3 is TGTGCCAGCAGCTTGAGACAGGAGAACACTGAAGCTTTCTTT. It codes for CASSLRQENTEAFF. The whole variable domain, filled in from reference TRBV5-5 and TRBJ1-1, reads DAGVTQSPTHLIKTRGQQVTLRCSPISGHKSVSWYQQVLGQGPQFIFQYYEKEERGRGNFPDRFSARQFPNYSSELNVNALLLGDSALYLCASSLRQENTEAFFGQGTRLTVV.

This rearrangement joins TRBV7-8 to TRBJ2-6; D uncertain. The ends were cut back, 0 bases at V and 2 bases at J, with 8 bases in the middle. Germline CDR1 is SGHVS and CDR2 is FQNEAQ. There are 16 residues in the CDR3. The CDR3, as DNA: TGTGCCAGCAGCTTAGCTTCAGGAGCTGGGGCCAACGTCCTGACTTTC. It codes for CASSLASGAGANVLTF.

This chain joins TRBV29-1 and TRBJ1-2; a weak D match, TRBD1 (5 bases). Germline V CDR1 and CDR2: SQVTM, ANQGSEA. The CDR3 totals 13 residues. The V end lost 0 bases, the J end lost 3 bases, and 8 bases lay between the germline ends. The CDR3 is CSVEDPGYYGYTF. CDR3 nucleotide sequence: TGCAGCGTTGAAGATCCAGGGTACTATGGCTACACCTTC.

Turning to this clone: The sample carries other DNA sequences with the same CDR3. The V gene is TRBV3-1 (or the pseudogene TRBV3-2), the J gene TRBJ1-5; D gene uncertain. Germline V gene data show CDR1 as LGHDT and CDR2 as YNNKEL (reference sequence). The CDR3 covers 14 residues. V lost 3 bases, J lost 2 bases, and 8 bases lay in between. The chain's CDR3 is CASSQEGGNQPQHF. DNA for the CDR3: TGTGCCAGCAGCCAGGAGGGCGGCAATCAGCCCCAGCATTTT.